The 31 T cell receptor beta chains presented below share a single source sample, sequenced in a study of cytomegalovirus exposure and HLA in healthy donors. This PCR relied on a set of 60 Vbeta primers and 13 Jbeta primers. Measured with immunoSEQ multiplex PCR; TCRdb has only the in-frame clones, and not every one. The data contain 87,000 or so clones, 55% to 75% of them singletons. The sample was PBMCs. These receptor sequences come from a man aged 60 to 75 in good health and CMV-seronegative.

This clone occurred a few times. The chain couples TRBV7-3 to TRBJ2-5; the match to TRBD1 covers 9 bases. From germline, CDR1 is SGHTA and CDR2 FQGTGA. The ends lost 5 bases at V and 5 bases at J; junction bases unmatched: 9. This CDR3 spans 15 amino acids. The DNA for the CDR3 is TGTGCCAGCAGCCAACGGGGACAGGGTGGGGAGACCCAGTACTTC. Amino acid sequence: CASSQRGQGGETQYF.

V is TRBV5-1 and J is TRBJ2-5; D may be TRBD2 (6 bases). V lost 0 bases and J 2 bases, leaving 11 bases between the germline ends. The CDR3 runs 15 residues. In germline, CDR1 is SGHRS, CDR2 YFSETQ. CDR3 sequence: CASSLAPGDQETQYF. The CDR3 region has the DNA TGCGCCAGCAGCTTGGCCCCGGGGGATCAAGAGACCCAGTACTTC.

The V call is TRBV6-1, the J call TRBJ1-2; tentative D call: TRBD1 (5 bases). CDR1 MNHNS and CDR2 SASEGT come from the germline V gene. This CDR3 has 14 residues. With 2 bases removed from V and 7 bases from J, the gap between germline ends came to 14 bases. CDR3 DNA: TGTGCCAGCAGTGAATCCGGGGGTTCGGGTGGCTACACCTTC. This translates into CASSESGGSGGYTF.

This clone was seen once. The gene calls are TRBV28 and TRBJ2-3, with 10 bases aligning to TRBD2. This CDR3 region has 15 residues. Germline assignment: CDR1 MDHEN and CDR2 SYDVKM. V gave up 6 bases and J gave up 1 base; unmatched junction bases: 4. The CDR3 nucleotides read TGTGCCAGCAGAGCGGGGGGGCCTCGCACAGATACGCAGTATTTT. Protein product: CASRAGGPRTDTQYF.

V is TRBV21-1 and J is TRBJ2-1; the DNA was not used to check the table's D call, TRBD2. TRBV21-1 is flagged as a pseudogene. The CDR3 extends over 15 amino acids. CDR3 in amino acids: CASSAGQRERNEQFF. The CDR3 DNA reads TGTGCCAGCTCAGCGGGCCAGCGGGAGAGGAATGAGCAGTTCTTC.

This clone is labeled as medium-sized. This chain joins TRBV2 and TRBJ1-1; D gene ambiguous. This CDR3 comprises 13 residues. Germline loops: CDR1 SNHLY, CDR2 FYNNEI. Trimming pared 3 bases from V and 3 bases from J, leaving 8 bases between. CDR3 loop: CASSDAEDTEAFF. The CDR3 nucleotides read TGTGCCAGCAGTGACGCGGAGGACACTGAAGCTTTCTTT.

The chain combines TRBV30 with TRBJ2-4; 7 bases fit TRBD1. The CDR3 contains 11 residues. V gave up 4 bases and J gave up 6 bases; unmatched junction bases: 0. Germline CDR1 and CDR2: GTSNPN and SVGIG (reference sequence). CDR3 DNA: TGTGCCTGGACAGGGGGAAACATTCAGTACTTC. Translation: CAWTGGNIQYF.

J is TRBJ1-1 and V is TRBV6-1; 9 bases agree with TRBD1. The CDR3 is 15 amino acids. Germline V gene lookup returns CDR1 MNHNS and CDR2 SASEGT. J lost 6 bases, V lost 7 bases, and 12 bases had no gene match. DNA of the CDR3: TGTGCCAGCACCAGGGACAGGGTGGGTTTGGCTGAAGCTTTCTTT. The encoded protein is CASTRDRVGLAEAFF.

This clone came up once. V gene TRBV2 combines with J gene TRBJ2-4, with 9 bases aligning to TRBD1. Germline V gene lookup returns CDR1 SNHLY and CDR2 FYNNEI. The CDR3 length is 16 residues. The V gene end was trimmed by 2 bases and the J gene end by 2 bases; junction bases not matched to a gene: 4. The DNA of the CDR3 is TGTGCCAGCAGTGAAACAGGGGGCGCATCCAAAAACATTCAGTACTTC. Translation: CASSETGGASKNIQYF.

The rearrangement joins TRBV5-1 to TRBJ2-3, with TRBD2 matching 13 bases. V gave up 4 bases and J gave up 2 bases; unmatched junction bases: 13. Germline CDR1 is SGHRS and CDR2 is YFSETQ. The length of the CDR3 is 19 residues. DNA for the CDR3: TGCGCCAGCAGCCCCGGGACTAGCGGGATAGGAGGCTCCACAGATACGCAGTATTTT. Its translation is CASSPGTSGIGGSTDTQYF. Looking up the rest from reference TRBV5-1 and TRBJ2-3 gives the full variable domain: KAGVTQTPRYLIKTRGQQVTLSCSPISGHRSVSWYQQTPGQGLQFLFEYFSETQRNKGNFPGRFSGRQFSNSRSEMNVSTLELGDSALYLCASSPGTSGIGGSTDTQYFGPGTRLTVL.

The V gene is TRBV5-1, the J gene TRBJ1-1; TRBD1 might be the D (5 bases). The CDR3 consists of 14 residues. V was cut by 4 bases and J by 2 bases, with 12 bases left in between. Germline V gene lookup returns CDR1 SGHRS and CDR2 YFSETQ. The CDR3 nucleotides are TGCGCCAGCAGCCGGGGGGGGGAAAACACTGAAGCTTTCTTT. Its protein is CASSRGGENTEAFF.

V and J are TRBV28 and TRBJ1-5, with D perhaps TRBD1 (5 bases). The CDR3 has 15 amino acids. V lost 7 bases, J lost 4 bases, and 17 bases lay in between. The germline gives CDR1 MDHEN, CDR2 SYDVKM. CDR3 in amino acids: CASTPSGRGNQPQHF. In DNA form, the CDR3 reads TGTGCCAGCACCCCCTCCGGGAGGGGAAATCAGCCCCAGCATTTT.

This chain connects TRBV5-1 to TRBJ2-5; 11 positions match TRBD2. The CDR3 runs 15 residues. The J segment lost 3 bases and the V segment lost 4 bases, leaving 5 bases of the junction unmatched. Germline lookup yields CDR1 SGHRS and CDR2 YFSETQ. The CDR3 region is CASSDGLAGKETQYF. The CDR3 DNA reads as TGCGCCAGCAGCGATGGACTAGCGGGCAAAGAGACCCAGTACTTC. Looking up the rest from reference TRBV5-1 and TRBJ2-5 gives the full variable domain: KAGVTQTPRYLIKTRGQQVTLSCSPISGHRSVSWYQQTPGQGLQFLFEYFSETQRNKGNFPGRFSGRQFSNSRSEMNVSTLELGDSALYLCASSDGLAGKETQYFGPGTRLLVL.

The rearrangement uses TRBV10-2 and TRBJ2-7; TRBD2 aligns across 8 bases. CDR1 is WSHSY and CDR2 is SAAADI in the germline V gene. This CDR3 is 14 amino acids long. V lost 6 bases, J lost 4 bases, and 8 bases stayed unmatched. CDR3 protein: CASRSGTRRYEQYF. As DNA, the CDR3 is TGCGCCAGCAGATCCGGGACTAGGAGGTACGAGCAGTACTTC.

This clone was detected only once. Other DNA sequences in this sample translate to the same CDR3. J is TRBJ1-2 and V is TRBV5-1; TRBD1 matches 10 bases. CDR1 and CDR2 (germline): SGHRS, YFSETQ. The V segment lost 4 bases and the J segment 5 bases; nucleotides outside the gene matches: 11. The CDR3 has 16 residues. CDR3 in DNA: TGCGCCAGCAGCCTTCTGACAGGGGGCGCGAATTATGGCTACACCTTC. It specifies CASSLLTGGANYGYTF. Drawing the rest from reference TRBV5-1 and TRBJ1-2, the complete variable domain is KAGVTQTPRYLIKTRGQQVTLSCSPISGHRSVSWYQQTPGQGLQFLFEYFSETQRNKGNFPGRFSGRQFSNSRSEMNVSTLELGDSALYLCASSLLTGGANYGYTFGSGTRLTVV.

V is TRBV5-6 and J is TRBJ2-2; D is undetermined. The CDR3 runs to 14 residues. Germline V gene data show CDR1 as SGHDT and CDR2 as YYEEEE. Trimming took off 0 bases at V and 3 bases at J, with 6 bases between the two ends. CDR3 DNA: TGTGCCAGCAGCTTGGATGAGTACACCGGGGAGCTGTTTTTT. This gives the protein CASSLDEYTGELFF.

The gene calls are TRBV7-3 and TRBJ2-3; 8 bases align to TRBD2. V gave up 2 bases and J gave up 1 base; unmatched junction bases: 2. From germline, CDR1 is SGHTA and CDR2 FQGTGA. This CDR3 is built from 15 residues. CDR3 nucleotides: TGTGCCAGCAGCTTACTTAGCGGGGGCACAGATACGCAGTATTTT. Protein: CASSLLSGGTDTQYF.

This rearrangement joins TRBV19 to TRBJ2-7; tentative D call: TRBD1 (5 bases). CDR1 and CDR2 (germline): LNHDA, SQIVND (reference sequence). The CDR3 contains 14 residues. The V end was cut by 8 bases, the J end by 7 bases, with 21 bases between. The CDR3 here is CASAPGPGFYEQYF. CDR3 DNA: TGTGCCAGTGCCCCAGGGCCAGGTTTTTATGAGCAGTACTTC.

This sequence joins TRBV2 and TRBJ2-3, with 11 bases identical to TRBD2. V was clipped by 9 bases and J by 3 bases; unmatched bases: 5. The CDR3 extends over 14 amino acids. Germline assignment: CDR1 SNHLY and CDR2 FYNNEI. CDR3 in amino acids: CARLAGGLTDTQYF. In DNA, the CDR3 is TGTGCCAGATTAGCGGGGGGGTTGACAGATACGCAGTATTTT.

The J gene is TRBJ2-1, the V gene TRBV9; D remains ambiguous. The ends were cut back, 3 bases at V and 6 bases at J, with 13 bases in the middle. In germline, CDR1 is SGDLS, CDR2 YYNGEE. CDR3 length: 14 amino acids. CDR3 DNA sequence: TGTGCCAGCAGCGGGGCTCAGACCCTCAATGAGCAGTTCTTC. It codes for CASSGAQTLNEQFF.

This clone was counted a few times. The rearrangement uses TRBV6-6 and TRBJ2-7; TRBD2 matches at 10 bases. Germline V gene lookup returns CDR1 MNHNY and CDR2 SVGAGI (reference sequence). The J segment lost 2 bases and the V segment lost 5 bases, leaving 0 bases of the junction unmatched. The length of the CDR3 is 13 residues. CDR3 DNA: TGTGCCAGCAGTAGCGGGAGGGCCTACGAGCAGTACTTC. Protein product: CASSSGRAYEQYF.

This clone has just a few counts. This chain connects TRBV6-5 to TRBJ1-1; 9 positions match TRBD1. The CDR3 spans 15 residues. The V gene's germline CDR1 is MNHEY and CDR2 SVGAGI. With 7 bases clipped from V and 5 bases from J, the junction kept 11 bases outside the gene matches. This chain's CDR3 is CASTETGGERTEAFF. The CDR3 DNA sequence: TGTGCCAGCACCGAAACAGGGGGCGAAAGAACTGAAGCTTTCTTT.

This chain connects TRBV5-4 to TRBJ2-6, with D perhaps matching TRBD2 (5 bases). The V gene lost 3 bases and the J gene lost 0 bases, with 10 bases spanning the gap. This CDR3 contains 16 residues. Germline CDR1 SGHNT, CDR2 YYREEE (reference sequence). The CDR3 coding sequence is TGTGCCAGCAGCTCGGACGGGAACTCTGGGGCCAACGTCCTGACTTTC. Its protein product is CASSSDGNSGANVLTF.

CDR3 DNA sequence: TGTGCCAGCAGTGTAACAGGCGGCGAGCAGTACTTC. Protein product: CASSVTGGEQYF. The V and J genes are TRBV2 and TRBJ2-7, with D perhaps TRBD1 (5 bases). The V end lost 4 bases, the J end lost 6 bases, and 10 bases lay between the germline ends. CDR1 and CDR2 (germline): SNHLY, FYNNEI. The CDR3 runs to 12 residues.

Comment on this clone: At one of its ends the junction is not consistent with the germline gene, which may arise from a read error. The chain carries TRBV6-5 and TRBJ1-2, with 8 positions matching TRBD1. The CDR3 consists of 13 residues. Germline V lookup: CDR1 MNHEY, CDR2 SVGAGI. CDR3 coding DNA: TGTGCCAGCAATTACGGACAGGGCTATGGCTACACCTTC. Protein: CASNYGQGYGYTF.

V and J are TRBV5-4 and TRBJ1-6, with 7 bases identical to TRBD1. Trimming at V came to 4 bases and at J to 6 bases, leaving 4 bases not matched to a gene. This CDR3 comprises 14 residues. Germline loops: CDR1 SGHNT, CDR2 YYREEE (reference sequence). In nucleotides, the CDR3 is TGTGCCAGCAGCGTGGGACAGATTAATTCACCCCTCCACTTT. Protein product: CASSVGQINSPLHF.

The gene calls are TRBV19 and TRBJ1-5, with no clear D. CDR1 LNHDA and CDR2 SQIVND come from the germline V gene (reference sequence). This CDR3 spans 17 amino acids. Between the trimmed V and J ends, which lost 3 bases and 1 base, there was a span of 16 bases. The CDR3 coding sequence is TGTGCCAGTAGTATTCTATTCGCGGGCCGGAGCAATCAGCCCCAGCATTTT. This codes for CASSILFAGRSNQPQHF.

This clone was seen more than once but under ten times. The J gene is TRBJ2-3, the V gene TRBV19, with TRBD1 matching over 9 bases. Looked up from germline, CDR1 is LNHDA and CDR2 is SQIVND (reference sequence). This CDR3 region has 20 residues. V lost 3 bases and J lost 4; bases outside the gene matches: 20. In DNA, the CDR3 is TGTGCCAGTAGTATCTGGAGTGTAATCATGAAGGACAGGGGAGCAGATACGCAGTATTTT. Amino acids: CASSIWSVIMKDRGADTQYF.

V gene TRBV5-5 combines with J gene TRBJ2-1; 8 nucleotides line up with TRBD2. Trimming at V came to 2 bases and at J to 9 bases, leaving 7 bases not matched to a gene. The CDR3 is made up of 14 amino acids. Germline V gene sequence: CDR1 SGHKS, CDR2 YYEKEE (reference sequence). CDR3 DNA: TGTGCCAGCAGCTTCCCGGGACTAGGCACTGAGCAGTTCTTC. Protein: CASSFPGLGTEQFF.

V gene TRBV20-1 combines with J gene TRBJ2-3; no definite D call. The CDR3 is 11 residues long. Germline loops: CDR1 DFQATT, CDR2 SNEGSKA (reference sequence). The V end was cut by 5 bases, the J end by 3 bases, with 6 bases between. CDR3 bases: TGCAGTGCTGTCAGGACAGATACGCAGTATTTT. Encoded protein: CSAVRTDTQYF.

This sequence joins TRBV5-6 and TRBJ1-6; TRBD1 might be the D (6 bases). There are 14 residues in the CDR3. V lost 3 bases to trimming and J lost 8 bases, with 12 bases between them. CDR1 SGHDT and CDR2 YYEEEE come from the germline V gene. CDR3: CASSSRDIDSPLHF. DNA for the CDR3: TGTGCCAGCAGCTCCAGGGACATCGATTCACCCCTCCACTTT. The whole variable domain, filled in from reference TRBV5-6 and TRBJ1-6, reads DAGVTQSPTHLIKTRGQQVTLRCSPKSGHDTVSWYQQALGQGPQFIFQYYEEEERQRGNFPDRFSGHQFPNYSSELNVNALLLGDSALYLCASSSRDIDSPLHFGNGTRLTVT.